This T cell receptor (beta chain) was obtained from a study of response to subunit inactivated influenza vaccine. Study outcomes and limitations: That few new T cells are recruited by each seasonal influenza vaccination was the authors' suggestion.

On this clonotype itself: The antigen is undetermined.

This CDR3 is 12 amino acids long. Trimming took 6 bases from V and 5 from J, leaving 10 bases between them. Germline V gene lookup returns CDR1 WSHSY and CDR2 SAAADI. TCRdb reanalysed the RT-PCR reads using MiXCR and keeps one entry per CDR3 protein. Here the sample spans roughly 650,000 distinct CDR3 sequences, approximately 15% being singletons. The chain is built from TRBV10-2 and TRBJ2-5; a weak D match, TRBD2 (7 bases). The sequence was obtained from a man in his fifties who received an inactivated influenza vaccine. This specimen was PBMCs from blood, taken less than 15 days before vaccination. The CDR3 here is CASSKGGETQYF. DNA of the CDR3: TGCGCCAGCAGCAAGGGGGGGGAGACCCAGTACTTC.